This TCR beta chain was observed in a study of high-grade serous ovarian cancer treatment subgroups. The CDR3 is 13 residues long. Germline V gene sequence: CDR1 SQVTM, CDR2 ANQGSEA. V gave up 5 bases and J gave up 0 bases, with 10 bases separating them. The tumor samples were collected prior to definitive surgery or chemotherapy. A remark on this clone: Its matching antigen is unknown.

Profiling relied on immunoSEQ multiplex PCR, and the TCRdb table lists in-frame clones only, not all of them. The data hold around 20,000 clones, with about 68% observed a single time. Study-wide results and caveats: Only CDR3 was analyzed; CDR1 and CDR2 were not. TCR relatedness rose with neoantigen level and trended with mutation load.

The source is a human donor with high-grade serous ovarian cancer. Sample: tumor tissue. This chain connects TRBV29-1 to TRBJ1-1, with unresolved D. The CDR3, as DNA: TGCAGCGTTAAGAGGGATATGAACACTGAAGCTTTCTTT. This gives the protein CSVKRDMNTEAFF.